A selection of T cell receptor beta chains follows, all from one sample in a study of blood T cell repertoires in COVID-19. Assay: immunoSEQ multiplex PCR; the TCRdb copy retains only in-frame clones and omits some. The table has 120,000 or so clones, 85% seen once. The material sequenced was peripheral blood. The receptor source for this set is a woman of 80 years or more with acute or convalescent COVID-19. Both conserved end residues are part of each CDR3. The D gene is left open where the match is weak. Some rows have no size entry. The others give once, few or many, or a class for an expanded clone.

TRBD2	TRBJ2-3	TRBV12-5	NA	TGTGCTAGTGGTTCCCCTAGCGGGGGGTATTCGGGCACAGATACGCAGTATTTT	CASGSPSGGYSGTDTQYF
NA	TRBJ2-3	TRBV5-4	NA	TGTGCCAGCAGCCTCCAAGGGGGTACAGATACGCAGTATTTT	CASSLQGGTDTQYF
NA	TRBJ1-1	TRBV6-5	NA	TGTGCCAGCACTAGGGGCACTGAAGCTTTCTTT	CASTRGTEAFF
TRBD1	TRBJ1-5	TRBV5-5	NA	TGTGCCAGCAACCAGGGGGTAAATAGCAATCAGCCCCAGCATTTT	CASNQGVNSNQPQHF
NA	TRBJ1-1	TRBV9	NA	TGTGCCAGCAGCGAACGAGGGAACACTGAAGCTTTCTTT	CASSERGNTEAFF
NA	TRBJ2-3	TRBV9	once	TGTGCCAGCAGCGGGGGAGGTTACGGCACAGATACGCAGTATTTT	CASSGGGYGTDTQYF
NA	TRBJ2-3	TRBV7-8	NA	TGTGCCAGCAGCTTAGGGGCCCTAGCCTTTGGGGTTACGCAGTATTTT	CASSLGALAFGVTQYF
TRBD2	TRBJ2-1	TRBV7-2	NA	TGTGCCAGCAGCTTCCTAGCGGGCCCACGGAATGAGCAGTTCTTC	CASSFLAGPRNEQFF
TRBD1	TRBJ1-4	TRBV27	NA	TGTGCCAGCAGCCCCAGGGGGAGGAGTGAAAAACTGTTTTTT	CASSPRGRSEKLFF
NA	TRBJ1-5	TRBV2	NA	TGTGCCAGCTGGGGCCCCAATCAGCCCCAGCATTTT	CASWGPNQPQHF
TRBD2	TRBJ2-1	TRBV2	NA	TGTGCCAGCAGGATTCTAGCGGGGGGAGAGCAGTTCTTC	CASRILAGGEQFF
NA	TRBJ1-6	TRBV3-1/TRBV3-2	NA	TGTGCCAGCAGCCGAGGATCCTATAATTCACCCCTCCACTTT	CASSRGSYNSPLHF
NA	TRBJ1-4	TRBV5-1	NA	TGCGCCAGCAGCCCGCAGGGGACTAATGAAAAACTGTTTTTT	CASSPQGTNEKLFF
TRBD1	TRBJ2-2	TRBV18	once	TGTGCCAGCTCACGGACAGGGGGCTCGGCCGGGGAGCTGTTTTTT	CASSRTGGSAGELFF
NA	TRBJ2-5	TRBV3-1/TRBV3-2	NA	TGTGCCAGCAGCTTAAGACCCCTCGGAGGAGAGACCCAGTACTTC	CASSLRPLGGETQYF
TRBD1	TRBJ1-2	TRBV19	NA	TGTGCCAGTATGAAGGGACAGGCTACGGATGGCTACACCTTC	CASMKGQATDGYTF
NA	TRBJ1-6	TRBV4-2	NA	TGTGCCAGCAGCCAAGGGGACTACTCCTATAATTCACCCCTCCACTTT	CASSQGDYSYNSPLHF
NA	TRBJ2-5	TRBV6-1	NA	TGTGCCAGCAGTGAAGCCGACGGGGAGACCCAGTACTTC	CASSEADGETQYF
TRBD1	TRBJ1-1	TRBV4-1	NA	TGCGCCAGCAGCCAAGGACAGGGTGCGAACACTGAAGCTTTCTTT	CASSQGQGANTEAFF
TRBD1	TRBJ1-5	TRBV4-1	NA	TGCGCCAGCAGCCAAATGACAGGGTTCAATCAGCCCCAGCATTTT	CASSQMTGFNQPQHF
NA	TRBJ1-1	TRBV2	NA	TGTGCCAGCAGTGTCCGGGCTGAAGCTTTCTTT	CASSVRAEAFF
TRBD1	TRBJ1-3	TRBV5-4	NA	TGTGCCAGCAGGGCGACTACAGGGGCTGGAAACACCATATATTTT	CASRATTGAGNTIYF
TRBD1	TRBJ1-1	TRBV11-3	NA	TGTGCCAGCAGCTCAACGACAGGGATTCCTTTCTTT	CASSSTTGIPFF
TRBD2	TRBJ2-1	TRBV9	NA	TGTGCCAGCAGCGTAGGTGCTAGCGGGGACACCTACAATGAGCAGTTCTTC	CASSVGASGDTYNEQFF
TRBD1	TRBJ1-1	TRBV12-3/TRBV12-4	NA	TGTGCCAGCAGGGGACAGCCGAACACTGAAGCTTTCTTT	CASRGQPNTEAFF
TRBD1	TRBJ2-2	TRBV18	NA	TGTGCCAGCTCACCAAGGACAGGGAACACCGGGGAGCTGTTTTTT	CASSPRTGNTGELFF
NA	TRBJ2-1	TRBV19	NA	TGTGCCAGTAGTATCTCCCTTGGGGGGGGCCTCCGCAATGAGCAGTTCTTC	CASSISLGGGLRNEQFF
NA	TRBJ1-1	TRBV18	NA	TGTGCCAGCTCACCAACCTCGGATGGGGCCGAAGCTTTCTTT	CASSPTSDGAEAFF
NA	TRBJ1-3	TRBV9	NA	TGTGCCAGCAGCGACCGGGACAACTCTGGAAACACCATATATTTT	CASSDRDNSGNTIYF
NA	TRBJ1-1	TRBV7-9	NA	TGTGCCAGCAGCTTAGGGGGAGTGAACACTGAAGCTTTCTTT	CASSLGGVNTEAFF
TRBD1	TRBJ1-2	TRBV18	few	TGTGCCAGCTCACCGTTCGACAGGGGGCTTGGCTACACCTTC	CASSPFDRGLGYTF
NA	TRBJ2-3	TRBV27	NA	TGTGCCAGCAGTTTAGGCCGAGGGGATACGCAGTATTTT	CASSLGRGDTQYF